These 14 T cell receptor beta chains came from one sample sequenced in a study of early T cells in non-severe SARS-CoV-2 infection. TCRdb analysed the 5' RACE reads with MiXCR anew, one entry per CDR3 protein. The data show approximately 100,000 distinct CDR3 sequences, approximately 10% seen once. The sequenced sample was whole blood. Receptors were obtained from an adult who was a healthcare worker with PCR-confirmed SARS-CoV-2 infection or an uninfected control (not recorded which).

This clonotype was recorded many times. The rearrangement links TRBV5-6 to TRBJ1-2, with 10 positions matching TRBD1. The CDR3 sequence is 14 residues long. CDR1 and CDR2 from the germline V gene are SGHDT and YYEEEE. V lost 4 bases to trimming and J lost 2 bases; unmatched junction nucleotides: 2. This CDR3 reads CASSTGQGNYGYTF. The CDR3 coding sequence is TGTGCCAGCAGCACGGGACAGGGGAACTATGGCTACACCTTC.

This clonotype was counted at least ten times. The chain uses TRBV21-1 and TRBJ1-2; the D call in the table, TRBD1, was not verified against the DNA. TRBV21-1 is marked as a pseudogene. This CDR3 has 14 amino acids. CDR3 bases: TGTGCCAGCAGCAAAGAGAGACAGGGTGGTGGCTACACCTTC. Amino acids: CASSKERQGGGYTF.

This clonotype was counted between two and nine times. This CDR3 is CASSESIQGETGTQYF. The CDR3, as DNA: TGCGCCAGCAGTGAGTCGATCCAGGGAGAGACGGGGACCCAGTACTTC. The chain is built from TRBV10-1 and TRBJ2-5; perhaps D is TRBD1 or TRBD2 (5 bases each). CDR1 and CDR2 (germline): WNHNN, SYGVQD (reference sequence). Trimming left V 0 bases short and J 7 bases short, with 18 bases between. The CDR3 runs to 16 residues.

This clonotype was seen a few times. The gene calls are TRBV18 and TRBJ1-4, with TRBD1 identical over 11 bases. V shed 3 bases, J shed 6 bases, and the junction held 3 bases outside the gene matches. Germline loops: CDR1 KGHSH, CDR2 LQKENI. The CDR3 length is 15 residues. In DNA form, the CDR3 reads TGTGCCAGCTCACCCCCGGGACAGGGGGATGAAAAACTGTTTTTT. Translation gives CASSPPGQGDEKLFF.

V gene TRBV4-1 combines with J gene TRBJ2-6, with TRBD1 as a possible D gene (6 bases). Trimming left V 0 bases short and J 1 base short, with 13 bases between. The CDR3 is 18 amino acids. The V gene's germline CDR1 is MGHRA and CDR2 YSYEKL. The CDR3 DNA sequence: TGCGCCAGCAGCCAAGATTCCCGCCAGGGGTCTGGGGCCAACGTCCTGACTTTC. Protein sequence: CASSQDSRQGSGANVLTF.

V gene TRBV20-1 combines with J gene TRBJ1-2; D is possibly TRBD1 (6 bases). Germline V gene sequence: CDR1 DFQATT, CDR2 SNEGSKA (reference sequence). This CDR3 contains 15 residues. V dropped 1 base and J dropped 8 bases, with 20 bases sitting between them. CDR3 region: CSARGGTLLFGGYTF. The CDR3 DNA reads TGCAGTGCTAGAGGCGGGACACTTCTATTCGGCGGCTACACCTTC.

This clonotype was detected ten times or more. The V call is TRBV30, the J call TRBJ2-7; D is undetermined. V gave up 1 base and J gave up 3 bases, with 4 bases separating them. This CDR3 is 11 amino acids long. From germline, CDR1 is GTSNPN and CDR2 SVGIG (reference sequence). The CDR3 sequence: CAWSGIYEQYF. The CDR3 DNA reads TGTGCCTGGAGTGGAATCTACGAGCAGTACTTC.

This clonotype was picked up many times. The chain employs TRBV5-6 and TRBJ1-2; TRBD1 agrees at 9 bases. The CDR3 spans 14 residues. CDR1 and CDR2 (germline): SGHDT, YYEEEE. V lost 2 bases and J lost 6; bases outside the gene matches: 5. The CDR3 region is CASSFRDREDGYTF. In DNA, the CDR3 is TGTGCCAGCAGCTTCCGGGACAGGGAAGATGGCTACACCTTC.

This clonotype was seen repeatedly, ten times or more. This rearrangement joins TRBV20-1 to TRBJ1-1; D remains ambiguous. V shed 3 bases and J shed 0 bases, with 5 bases lying between them. Germline V CDR1 and CDR2: DFQATT, SNEGSKA (reference sequence). This CDR3 is 12 amino acids long. The CDR3 loop is CSARTVNTEAFF. The DNA of the CDR3 is TGCAGTGCTAGGACGGTGAACACTGAAGCTTTCTTT.

This clonotype showed up just a few times. This sequence joins TRBV5-1 and TRBJ2-3, with 11 bases identical to TRBD2. This CDR3 contains 16 residues. Trimming at V came to 4 bases and at J to 0 bases, leaving 4 bases not matched to a gene. The germline V gene has CDR1 SGHRS and CDR2 YFSETQ. CDR3 loop: CASSKLAGASTDTQYF. CDR3 nucleotides: TGCGCCAGCAGCAAACTAGCGGGGGCGAGCACAGATACGCAGTATTTT.

At least ten counts were recorded for this clonotype. The rearrangement links TRBV6-2 or TRBV6-3 to TRBJ2-2; D remains unclear. Germline V gene sequence: CDR1 MNHEY, CDR2 SVGEGT. The V end was cut by 5 bases, the J end by 7 bases, with 11 bases between. The CDR3 has 13 amino acids. The CDR3 loop is CASSPQVDGELFF. CDR3 in DNA: TGTGCCAGCAGTCCTCAGGTGGACGGGGAGCTGTTTTTT.

There are a few counts of this clonotype. The chain is built from TRBV4-1 and TRBJ2-1, with TRBD2 matching 10 bases. This CDR3 contains 17 residues. The V segment lost 5 bases and the J segment 5 bases; nucleotides outside the gene matches: 12. Germline CDR1 MGHRA, CDR2 YSYEKL. CDR3 in DNA: TGCGCCAGCAGCGTCCTGGGACTAGCGATTCCTAACAATGAGCAGTTCTTC. Its translation is CASSVLGLAIPNNEQFF.

The chain uses TRBV19 and TRBJ2-7; possibly TRBD1 for D (7 bases). Germline V gene sequence: CDR1 LNHDA, CDR2 SQIVND (reference sequence). This CDR3 has 14 amino acids. V was shortened by 9 bases and J by 7 bases, with 22 bases between the two germline ends. CDR3 sequence reads: CASRTVEGAFEQYF. CDR3 coding DNA: TGTGCCAGCAGGACGGTGGAGGGGGCGTTTGAGCAGTACTTC.

This clonotype was recorded many times. This chain joins TRBV19 and TRBJ2-1; no clear D gene. The V gene lost 3 bases and the J gene lost 2 bases, with 14 bases spanning the gap. Germline CDR1 LNHDA, CDR2 SQIVND (reference sequence). The CDR3 has 16 amino acids. Here the CDR3 reads CASSMSARRPYNEQFF. CDR3 in DNA: TGTGCCAGTAGTATGTCGGCTAGGCGCCCCTACAATGAGCAGTTCTTC.